Each of the 26 T cell receptor beta chains below was sequenced from the same sample in a study of regulatory T cells in long-lasting Graves disease. Arm-PCR of CDR3 regions and iRepertoire HTBI primers were the basis on which TCR beta libraries were built. TCRdb independently ran MiXCR on the multiplex PCR reads; one entry per CDR3 protein. The table lists about 660,000 distinct CDR3 sequences, around 30% of them singletons. The time point: persistent/refractory GD, antithyroid drugs over 5 years with positive TRAb. PBMCs were the source of the RNA used for TCR sequencing. Sequenced here: peripheral blood mononuclear cells (PBMCs), sampled when the disease was refractory, from a patient treated with antithyroid drugs. These receptors all stem from a female donor with Graves disease.

This clonotype occurred many times. The chain has TRBV2 and TRBJ2-7; 9 nucleotides match TRBD2. The CDR3 totals 14 residues. In germline, CDR1 is SNHLY, CDR2 FYNNEI. Germline trimming cut 6 bases from V and 7 bases from J; bases unmatched to any gene: 10. The CDR3 protein is CASRRLAEPMEQYF. The CDR3 DNA reads TGTGCCAGCAGGCGACTAGCGGAACCCATGGAGCAGTACTTC.

This clonotype was picked up a small number of times. The chain combines TRBV2 with TRBJ1-5, with 8 bases matching TRBD1. J was trimmed by 6 bases and V by 6 bases; bases with no gene match: 7. CDR1 is SNHLY and CDR2 is FYNNEI in the germline V gene. CDR3 length: 14 residues. The chain's CDR3 is CASSRSGGGQPQHF. In DNA form, the CDR3 reads TGTGCCAGCAGCCGGTCAGGGGGCGGTCAGCCCCAGCATTTT.

The chain has TRBV28 and TRBJ2-7; TRBD2 aligns across 10 bases. The CDR3 consists of 15 residues. From germline, CDR1 is MDHEN and CDR2 SYDVKM. The J segment lost 6 bases and the V segment lost 2 bases, leaving 7 bases of the junction unmatched. CDR3 DNA: TGTGCCAGCAGTTTAGGAGCGGGAGGGCCCCGCGAGCAGTACTTC. Encoded protein: CASSLGAGGPREQYF.

The chain combines TRBV29-1 with TRBJ2-2; D unclear. V gave up 2 bases and J gave up 5 bases, with 9 bases separating them. CDR1 SQVTM and CDR2 ANQGSEA come from the germline V gene. CDR3 length equals 13 residues. Here the CDR3 reads CSVESGGTGELFF. The CDR3, as DNA: TGCAGCGTTGAATCGGGTGGGACCGGGGAGCTGTTTTTT.

This clonotype was counted at least ten times. This chain uses TRBV2 with TRBJ2-7; D call uncertain. The V end was cut by 2 bases, the J end by 3 bases, with 8 bases between. There are 13 residues in the CDR3. CDR1 and CDR2 (germline): SNHLY, FYNNEI. CDR3 residues: CASSENRDYEQYF. The CDR3 DNA follows: TGTGCCAGCAGTGAAAACCGAGACTACGAGCAGTACTTC.

The rearrangement joins TRBV5-1 to TRBJ2-5; 7 nucleotides match TRBD1. The CDR3 contains 15 residues. V trimming: 1 base; J trimming: 0 bases; junction bases outside the gene matches: 3. Germline V gene data show CDR1 as SGHRS and CDR2 as YFSETQ. The CDR3 sequence: CASSLSGTDQETQYF. CDR3 DNA: TGCGCCAGCAGCTTGTCCGGGACAGACCAAGAGACCCAGTACTTC.

The rearrangement joins TRBV12-3 or TRBV12-4 to TRBJ1-1; D possibly corresponds to TRBD1 (6 bases). The length of the CDR3 is 15 residues. V lost 7 bases and J 6 bases, leaving 21 bases between the germline ends. The CDR3 here is CASTPDGQRFSEAFF. DNA for the CDR3: TGTGCCAGCACCCCGGATGGACAGAGGTTCTCTGAAGCTTTCTTT.

The chain couples TRBV28 to TRBJ2-5; D gene uncertain. Germline assignment: CDR1 MDHEN and CDR2 SYDVKM. V lost 7 bases and J lost 5, with 17 bases in between. The CDR3 spans 14 residues. This CDR3 is CASTRGSPRETQYF. The DNA for the CDR3 is TGTGCCAGCACCCGAGGAAGCCCTCGGGAGACCCAGTACTTC.

As regards this clonotype: Its ends do not fully match the called genes, so a read error is possible. This chain connects TRBV12-3 or TRBV12-4 to TRBJ1-1; D gene unclear. The CDR3 is 13 amino acids. This CDR3 is CASRLGPNTEAFF. The DNA of the CDR3 is TGTGCCAGCAGGTTAGGGCCCAACACTGAAGCTTTCTTT.

This clonotype was counted once. The chain joins TRBV7-2 to TRBJ2-1; 8 bases map to TRBD1. Germline assignment: CDR1 SGHTA and CDR2 FQGNSA. Trimming at V came to 5 bases and at J to 6 bases, leaving 3 bases not matched to a gene. This CDR3 is built from 13 residues. As DNA, the CDR3 is TGTGCCAGCAGCAGGACAGGGTCCAATGAGCAGTTCTTC. It codes for CASSRTGSNEQFF.

The rearrangement uses TRBV5-1 and TRBJ2-5; the D is unclear. V lost 2 bases to trimming and J lost 5 bases, with 13 bases between them. This CDR3 is built from 14 residues. The germline V gene encodes CDR1 SGHRS and CDR2 YFSETQ. The CDR3 protein is CASSFLVPKETQYF. Written as DNA, the CDR3 is TGCGCCAGCAGCTTTCTAGTTCCCAAGGAGACCCAGTACTTC.

This clonotype was found once. The genes are TRBV20-1 and TRBJ2-7, with TRBD1 as a possible D gene (6 bases). V was cut by 0 bases and J by 3 bases, with 15 bases left in between. The germline gives CDR1 DFQATT, CDR2 SNEGSKA (reference sequence). The CDR3 has 15 amino acids. CDR3 bases: TGCAGTGCTAGAGACGTAGCAGGGGTTTTCTACGAGCAGTACTTC. This encodes CSARDVAGVFYEQYF.

The table lists this clonotype with many counts. V gene TRBV6-1 combines with J gene TRBJ1-2, with TRBD1 matching 9 bases. This CDR3 spans 15 amino acids. CDR1 is MNHNS, CDR2 SASEGT, per germline. Losses at the gene ends were 5 bases for V and 2 bases for J; bases not matched to a gene: 6. The CDR3: CASSRTGQGNYGYTF. As DNA, the CDR3 is TGTGCCAGCAGTCGTACTGGACAGGGGAACTATGGCTACACCTTC.

The chain employs TRBV6-1 and TRBJ1-3, with D maybe TRBD1 (6 bases). V lost 5 bases and J 4 bases, leaving 15 bases between the germline ends. CDR1 is MNHNS, CDR2 SASEGT, per germline. This CDR3 is built from 15 residues. CDR3 nucleotide sequence: TGTGCCAGCAGTCGCGGACAGCCCAGGGGAAACACCATATATTTT. It translates to CASSRGQPRGNTIYF.

This clonotype was counted at least ten times. V is TRBV15 and J is TRBJ2-2, with 10 bases that match TRBD2. The germline V gene has CDR1 LNHNV and CDR2 YYDKDF (reference sequence). The CDR3 spans 19 residues. The V gene end was trimmed by 3 bases and the J gene end by 3 bases; junction bases not matched to a gene: 13. The CDR3 nucleotides read TGTGCCACCAGCAGGATACTAGCGGGGAAGGAGGTTCACACCGGGGAGCTGTTTTTT. This sequence encodes CATSRILAGKEVHTGELFF.

This rearrangement joins TRBV13 to TRBJ1-1; the D gene is possibly TRBD1 (5 bases). Trimming shortened V by 3 bases and J by 4 bases, and 12 bases separated the two germline ends. The CDR3 is 14 residues long. Germline lookup yields CDR1 PRHDT and CDR2 FYEKMQ (reference sequence). CDR3 loop: CASSLGRTTTEAFF. The CDR3 bases are TGTGCCAGCAGCTTGGGACGGACGACCACTGAAGCTTTCTTT.

The chain recombines TRBV20-1 with TRBJ1-1; D remains unclear. Germline CDR1 reads DFQATT; CDR2 reads SNEGSKA (reference sequence). Trimming took off 6 bases at V and 3 bases at J, with 11 bases between the two ends. This CDR3 comprises 12 residues. The DNA for the CDR3 is TGCAGTGCCAGGCCTCCGGACACTGAAGCTTTCTTT. Its translation is CSARPPDTEAFF.

This clonotype has a handful of counts. The CDR3 loop is CSARTGTAYGYTF. The DNA of the CDR3 is TGCAGCGCCCGAACCGGGACAGCCTATGGCTACACCTTC. This chain joins TRBV29-1 and TRBJ1-2; the match to TRBD1 covers 7 bases. CDR1 is SQVTM, CDR2 ANQGSEA, per germline. J was trimmed by 4 bases and V by 7 bases; bases with no gene match: 9. This CDR3 is 13 amino acids long. The entire variable domain, with the rest obtained from reference TRBV29-1 and TRBJ1-2, is as follows: SAVISQKPSRDICQRGTSLTIQCQVDSQVTMMFWYRQQPGQSLTLIATANQGSEATYESGFVIDKFPISRPNLTFSTLTVSNMSPEDSSIYLCSARTGTAYGYTFGSGTRLTVV.

This rearrangement joins TRBV27 to TRBJ2-7, with a possible D match to TRBD1 (5 bases). Trimming cost V 0 bases and J 2 bases, with 20 bases left between them. Germline V CDR1 and CDR2: MNHEY, SMNVEV (reference sequence). The CDR3 sequence is 18 residues long. The CDR3 DNA reads TGTGCCAGCAGTTTATCGGCCTACGCGACAGACCTCACCTACGAGCAGTACTTC. This gives the protein CASSLSAYATDLTYEQYF.

J is TRBJ1-5 and V is TRBV6-1, with no clear D. CDR1 MNHNS and CDR2 SASEGT come from the germline V gene. The V end lost 5 bases, the J end lost 6 bases, and 17 bases lay between the germline ends. This CDR3 is 15 amino acids long. The DNA for the CDR3 is TGTGCCAGCAGTCCCGTAATCAGGTCCGGTCAGCCCCAGCATTTT. This codes for CASSPVIRSGQPQHF.

This chain links TRBV19 with TRBJ1-1, with TRBD1 as a possible D gene (5 bases). From germline, CDR1 is LNHDA and CDR2 SQIVND (reference sequence). The V end was cut by 6 bases, the J end by 6 bases, with 11 bases between. The CDR3 consists of 12 residues. This chain's CDR3 is CASRGRGAEAFF. CDR3 sequence (DNA): TGTGCCAGTAGAGGTCGAGGGGCTGAAGCTTTCTTT.

Only a few counts were recorded for this clonotype. The V and J genes are TRBV20-1 and TRBJ1-1; weak D call: TRBD1 (6 bases). With 7 bases removed from V and 10 bases from J, the gap between germline ends came to 16 bases. The length of the CDR3 is 11 residues. The V gene's germline CDR1 is DFQATT and CDR2 SNEGSKA (reference sequence). The CDR3 spells CSVKEQGRAFF. Here the CDR3 DNA reads TGCAGTGTCAAGGAACAGGGTAGAGCTTTCTTT.

The chain combines TRBV13 with TRBJ2-3; 8 bases align to TRBD2. J gave up 1 base and V 7 bases, and 10 bases lay outside the gene matches. The CDR3 sequence is 16 residues long. Germline lookup yields CDR1 PRHDT and CDR2 FYEKMQ (reference sequence). As DNA, the CDR3 is TGTGCCAGCAACTCCCCCACTAGCGGACGCACAGATACGCAGTATTTT. Translation: CASNSPTSGRTDTQYF.

The chain links TRBV7-3 to TRBJ2-7, with D unresolved. The CDR3 length is 18 residues. Germline V gene data show CDR1 as SGHTA and CDR2 as FQGTGA. Trimming removed 0 bases from V and 1 base from J, with 19 bases in between. The chain's CDR3 is CASSLTSSGEVESYEQYF. The CDR3 nucleotides are TGTGCCAGCAGCTTAACGTCTTCGGGTGAGGTAGAGTCCTACGAGCAGTACTTC.

This clonotype was seen at least ten times. The V gene is TRBV2, the J gene TRBJ1-5, with D uncertain. CDR1 and CDR2 (germline): SNHLY, FYNNEI. The V end was cut by 6 bases, the J end by 2 bases, with 14 bases between. CDR3 length equals 15 residues. CDR3 bases: TGTGCCAGCAGCCAACTAGGAGTTGGCAATCAGCCCCAGCATTTT. Translated: CASSQLGVGNQPQHF.

This chain links TRBV7-2 with TRBJ2-5; D possibly corresponds to TRBD1 (5 bases). The V gene's germline CDR1 is SGHTA and CDR2 FQGNSA. The CDR3 consists of 13 residues. Trimming pared 5 bases from V and 12 bases from J, leaving 19 bases between. CDR3 in amino acids: CASSTRQSLPEYF. Written as DNA, the CDR3 is TGTGCCAGCAGCACCAGACAGAGCCTCCCAGAGTACTTC.